The T cell receptor (beta chain) under discussion was sequenced for a study of OX40 agonist ivuxolimab in advanced cancers. Findings of the study overall: CD8+ T cells (on average) carried more expanded clones than CD4+ T cells.

As for this clone: Its matching antigen is unknown. Other nucleotide sequences from this sample produce the same CDR3.

With autoimmune disease history or systemic immunosuppression, patients were excluded. This table comes from immunoSEQ multiplex PCR, and its TCRdb copy is limited to in-frame clones, with some not included. Seen here are 50,000 to 75,000 clones, about 90% observed once, and the top ten hold approximately 5%. The sequencing here drew on CD4+ or CD8+ T cells sorted from blood, taken in a trial of the OX40 agonist ivuxolimab. The source is an adult with an advanced solid tumor such as melanoma, head and neck, liver or kidney cancer.

The CDR3 here is CASSGQGNTEAFF. CDR3 nucleotide sequence: TGTGCCAGCAGTGGACAGGGGAACACTGAAGCTTTCTTT. The chain employs TRBV2 and TRBJ1-1, with TRBD1 matching over 7 bases. Germline CDR1 reads SNHLY; CDR2 reads FYNNEI. The CDR3 covers 13 residues. The V gene end was trimmed by 4 bases and the J gene end by 1 base; junction bases not matched to a gene: 0.